This passage covers 14 T cell receptor beta chains from one sample sequenced in a study of response to subunit inactivated influenza vaccine. TCRdb re-called the RT-PCR reads through MiXCR, storing one row per CDR3 protein. The sample contains about 240,000 distinct CDR3 sequences, approximately 12% of which appear only once. Sequencing was performed on non-naive T cells sorted from PBMCs, taken 14 to 15 days before vaccination. Source of these receptors: a man aged 50 or older who received an inactivated influenza vaccine.

This clonotype occurred many times. This chain joins TRBV7-2 and TRBJ2-3, with 9 bases that match TRBD2. V dropped 1 base and J dropped 4; count of bases not matched to a gene: 6. Per germline, CDR1 SGHTA and CDR2 FQGNSA. This CDR3 has 16 residues. Here the CDR3 reads CASSLGLAGSADTQYF. CDR3 nucleotide sequence: TGTGCCAGCAGCTTAGGTCTAGCGGGGTCCGCAGATACGCAGTATTTT.

In this sample, this clonotype turned up many times. The chain is built from TRBV5-1 and TRBJ1-6; the match to TRBD1 covers 8 bases. This CDR3 region has 15 residues. CDR1 SGHRS and CDR2 YFSETQ come from the germline V gene. Germline trimming cut 4 bases from V and 9 bases from J; bases unmatched to any gene: 9. CDR3: CASSTKGQGASPLHF. CDR3 in DNA: TGCGCCAGCAGCACTAAAGGGCAGGGGGCTTCACCCCTCCACTTT.

This clonotype was seen more than once but under ten times. The chain has TRBV4-3 and TRBJ1-6; 8 bases are a match to TRBD1. Germline V gene sequence: CDR1 LGHNA, CDR2 YSLEER. Trimming at V came to 2 bases and at J to 6 bases, leaving 9 bases not matched to a gene. The CDR3 runs to 17 residues. CDR3 residues: CASSQQPDRGFNSPLHF. CDR3 in DNA: TGCGCCAGCAGCCAACAGCCCGACAGGGGATTTAATTCACCCCTCCACTTT.

V gene TRBV20-1 combines with J gene TRBJ2-3; TRBD2 matches 11 bases. Germline CDR1 and CDR2: DFQATT and SNEGSKA (reference sequence). This CDR3 region has 14 residues. Trimming removed 6 bases from V and 5 bases from J; junction bases left unmatched: 7. The CDR3 protein is CSAWDSGGGDTQYF. DNA for the CDR3: TGCAGTGCATGGGATAGCGGGGGGGGAGATACGCAGTATTTT.

There are a few counts of this clonotype. J is TRBJ2-1 and V is TRBV11-3; possibly TRBD1 for D (8 bases). CDR1 is SGHNT, CDR2 YENEEA, per germline. With 6 bases removed from V and 3 bases from J, the gap between germline ends came to 21 bases. There are 17 residues in the CDR3. CDR3 nucleotides: TGTGCCAGCAGTTCAGGGGGCGGGAGAGGTAACTACAATGAGCAGTTCTTC. Residues: CASSSGGGRGNYNEQFF.

This chain uses TRBV7-8 with TRBJ2-5; D perhaps matches TRBD2 (7 bases). Trimming left V 1 base short and J 7 bases short, with 19 bases between. CDR3 size: 16 residues. Per germline, CDR1 SGHVS and CDR2 FQNEAQ. CDR3 coding DNA: TGTGCCAGCAGCTTAGATTTGATCGGGGGGCGGACGACCCAGTACTTC. It yields the protein CASSLDLIGGRTTQYF.

This clonotype was recorded at least ten times. The chain joins TRBV12-3 or TRBV12-4 to TRBJ2-1; possibly TRBD1 for D (5 bases). V was shortened by 2 bases and J by 3 bases, with 8 bases between the two germline ends. This CDR3 region has 14 residues. CDR3 sequence reads: CASSLRQYYNEQFF. For the CDR3, the DNA is TGTGCCAGCAGTTTAAGACAGTACTACAATGAGCAGTTCTTC.

The chain joins TRBV6-1 to TRBJ2-7; possibly TRBD1 for D (6 bases). Per germline, CDR1 MNHNS and CDR2 SASEGT. This CDR3 is built from 14 residues. The V and J ends lost 8 bases and 0 bases respectively, with 14 bases between them. The CDR3 DNA reads TGTGCCAGCGCAACAGGGTGGAGCTCCTACGAGCAGTACTTC. Protein product: CASATGWSSYEQYF.

In this sample, this clonotype turned up a few times. The chain is built from TRBV12-3 or TRBV12-4 and TRBJ2-2; D is ambiguous. V dropped 3 bases and J dropped 5 bases, with 7 bases sitting between them. The CDR3 totals 13 residues. In nucleotides, the CDR3 is TGTGCCAGCAGTTTTTCCGGGACCGGGGAGCTGTTTTTT. It specifies CASSFSGTGELFF.

This clonotype was seen ten or more times. The chain carries TRBV20-1 and TRBJ2-1; D is unclear. V was shortened by 3 bases and J by 9 bases, with 12 bases between the two germline ends. The CDR3 extends over 12 amino acids. Germline V gene data show CDR1 as DFQATT and CDR2 as SNEGSKA (reference sequence). The CDR3 region has the DNA TGCAGTGCTAGGGTTAGGGCGCGTGAGCAGTTCTTC. This translates into CSARVRAREQFF.

The chain has TRBV7-7 and TRBJ2-1; D remains unclear. The germline V gene has CDR1 SSHAT and CDR2 FNYEAQ (reference sequence). The CDR3 consists of 10 residues. The CDR3 protein is CASPPPEQFF. The CDR3 nucleotides read TGTGCTAGCCCACCCCCAGAGCAGTTCTTC.

To note about this clonotype: A read error may be the cause here, since a much bigger clone is one base away. The chain uses TRBV5-6 and TRBJ2-2; tentative D call: TRBD2 (6 bases). This CDR3 has 14 amino acids. Germline lookup yields CDR1 SGHDT and CDR2 YYEEEE. Trimming cost V 4 bases and J 5 bases, with 12 bases left between them. The CDR3 sequence: CASSQPGGTGELFF. The CDR3 coding sequence is TGTGCCAGCAGCCAACCTGGAGGGACCGGGGAGCTGTTTTTT.

This clonotype showed up just a few times. This rearrangement joins TRBV2 to TRBJ1-6; 10 bases match TRBD1. J lost 10 bases, V lost 8 bases, and 8 bases had no gene match. CDR1 SNHLY and CDR2 FYNNEI come from the germline V gene. The CDR3 loop spans 14 amino acids. The CDR3 spells CASDRDRGQSPLHF. CDR3 bases: TGTGCCAGCGATCGGGACAGGGGTCAATCACCCCTCCACTTT.

The chain has TRBV11-2 and TRBJ2-3; TRBD2 matches at 12 bases. V shed 4 bases and J 1 base; nucleotides not matched to a gene: 9. This CDR3 is 18 amino acids long. CDR1 SGHAT and CDR2 FQNNGV come from the germline V gene. The CDR3 is CASSSSGLAGLGTDTQYF. The CDR3 coding sequence is TGTGCCAGCAGCTCCTCTGGACTAGCGGGATTGGGCACAGATACGCAGTATTTT.